The present TCR beta chain was sequenced within a study of T cells after posttransplantation cyclophosphamide. Regarding the study as a whole: Blood and skin or GI T cell repertoires showed limited TRB overlap. Later blood repertoires were often dominated by clones from the donor CD8+ memory compartment.

This clone was recorded only once. What it recognizes is unknown. V lost 3 bases to trimming and J lost 6 bases; unmatched junction nucleotides: 20. Germline assignment: CDR1 SGDLS and CDR2 YYNGEE. The CDR3 spans 20 residues. Sampled 1 year posttransplant, controls received myeloablative marrow transplants, methotrexate and a calcineurin inhibitor. Profiled with immunoSEQ multiplex PCR; TCRdb holds only in-frame clones, not every one. Of around 15,000 clones in the sample, roughly 80% were seen once. The clonotype comes from a male patient between 25 and 39 years old who received an allogeneic stem cell transplant from an unrelated donor, was CMV-positive, and had acute and chronic GVHD. The T cells may partly be graft donor cells. Sequenced material: PBMCs, taken roughly 470 days after allogeneic stem cell transplant with calcineurin inhibitor and methotrexate. This sequence joins TRBV9 and TRBJ2-7; 14 bases line up with TRBD2. The CDR3, as DNA: TGTGCCAGCAGCGCCTATTTCGGGACGGCGGGACTAGCGGGAGAGGGCGAGCAGTACTTC. It translates to CASSAYFGTAGLAGEGEQYF.